This T cell receptor beta chain was sequenced for a study of response to subunit inactivated influenza vaccine. Study results and limitations: After each seasonal influenza vaccination, few new T cells are recruited, the authors suggested.

Looked up from germline, CDR1 is SGDLS and CDR2 is YYNGEE. This CDR3 spans 14 amino acids. The germline V and J ends were trimmed by 0 bases and 6 bases, with 12 bases remaining between them. This clonotype has at least ten counts. As yet, its antigen is unknown. TCRdb re-called the RT-PCR reads through MiXCR, storing one row per CDR3 protein. The table lists about 160,000 distinct CDR3 sequences, about 10% of them singletons. The receptor's source is a man aged 45-69 years who received an inactivated influenza vaccine. The material was CD8+ T cells sorted from PBMCs, obtained roughly 24 months after vaccination. The chain carries TRBV9 and TRBJ1-2, with D possibly matching TRBD1 (5 bases). The CDR3 nucleotides read TGTGCCAGCAGCGTAGCTGTTGCCAGGGATGGCTACACCTTC. It is translated as CASSVAVARDGYTF.